These T cell receptor beta chains were read from a single sample in a study of T cells after yellow fever vaccination. TCRdb recomputed calls from the 5' RACE reads with MiXCR, one row per CDR3 protein. The repertoire consists of 450,000 to 550,000 distinct CDR3 sequences, with less than 25% occurring once and the leading ten covering about 16%. The source was PBMCs, collected roughly 20 days after the first yellow fever vaccination. The receptors originated from a man younger than 35 who received the YFV17D yellow fever vaccine. Each CDR3 is given with its conserved first and last residue. A D gene is named only where the DNA matches it firmly. Clone size is not always given. Where it is, it says once, few, many or a class for expanded clones.

d_call	j_call	clone_size	v_call	cdr3_aa	cdr3_nt
NA	TRBJ1-1	few	TRBV19	CASSDLQRYTEAFF	TGTGCCAGTAGTGATCTACAGCGGTACACTGAAGCTTTCTTT
TRBD1	TRBJ1-1	NA	TRBV5-1	CASSLDAGGKGTEAFF	TGCGCCAGCAGCTTGGATGCAGGGGGCAAGGGCACTGAAGCTTTCTTT
NA	TRBJ1-1	few	TRBV29-1	CSAPLAGNTEAFF	TGCAGCGCCCCCCTGGCGGGCAACACTGAAGCTTTCTTT
NA	TRBJ2-7	NA	TRBV12-3/TRBV12-4	CASSQGFKQYF	TGTGCCAGCAGTCAGGGTTTCAAGCAGTACTTC
TRBD1	TRBJ1-5	few	TRBV6-1	CASNGQVWSNQPQHF	TGTGCCAGCAATGGACAGGTGTGGAGCAATCAGCCCCAGCATTTT
TRBD1	TRBJ1-5	NA	TRBV4-1	CASSQGQPNQPQHF	TGCGCCAGCAGCCAGGGACAGCCAAATCAGCCCCAGCATTTT
NA	TRBJ2-1	few	TRBV7-7	CASSLGGTENEQFF	TGTGCCAGCAGCCTAGGAGGTACAGAGAATGAGCAGTTCTTC
NA	TRBJ2-5	NA	TRBV4-1	CASSPGSGGETQYF	TGCGCCAGCAGCCCTGGGAGTGGAGGAGAGACCCAGTACTTC
NA	TRBJ1-5	few	TRBV13	CASSLGHGQQNQPQHF	TGTGCCAGCAGCTTAGGCCACGGACAGCAAAATCAGCCCCAGCATTTT
NA	TRBJ1-1	NA	TRBV3-1	CAIRTEAFF	TGTGCTATCAGAACTGAAGCTTTCTTT
NA	TRBJ1-1	few	TRBV29-1	CSVVRTENTEAFF	TGCAGCGTTGTCAGGACAGAGAACACTGAAGCTTTCTTT
NA	TRBJ1-1	NA	TRBV14	CASSPSGLGTEAFF	TGTGCCAGCAGCCCGTCAGGCCTTGGCACTGAAGCTTTCTTT
NA	TRBJ1-3	NA	TRBV5-1	CASSLEAGSGNTIYF	TGCGCCAGCAGCTTGGAGGCCGGCTCTGGAAACACCATATATTTT
TRBD2	TRBJ2-7	NA	TRBV20-1	CSATQTAGAYEQYF	TGCAGTGCTACCCAGACAGCGGGGGCCTACGAGCAGTACTTC
NA	TRBJ1-1	many	TRBV4-2	CASSPPGVTEAFF	TGTGCCAGCAGCCCGCCGGGGGTCACTGAAGCTTTCTTT
TRBD1	TRBJ1-2	NA	TRBV29-1	CSVESKGAGGYTF	TGCAGCGTTGAGTCAAAGGGGGCTGGTGGCTACACCTTC
TRBD2	TRBJ2-3	NA	TRBV5-1	CASSLPRPLAGPSTDTQYF	TGCGCCAGCAGCTTACCCCGTCCACTAGCGGGGCCTAGCACAGATACGCAGTATTTT
NA	TRBJ2-2	few	TRBV12-3/TRBV12-4	CASSFSPTRELFF	TGTGCCAGCAGTTTTAGTCCCACCCGGGAGCTGTTTTTT
NA	TRBJ2-3	NA	TRBV7-2	CASSQRETGPDTQYF	TGTGCCAGCAGCCAACGGGAGACAGGGCCAGATACGCAGTATTTT
NA	TRBJ2-7	few	TRBV3-1	CASRNTYEQYF	TGTGCCAGCAGGAACACCTACGAGCAGTACTTC
NA	TRBJ2-5	NA	TRBV7-2	CASSSRTDQGTQYF	TGTGCCAGCAGCTCCCGGACGGACCAAGGTACCCAGTACTTC
TRBD2	TRBJ2-3	NA	TRBV11-2	CASSYRGGDTDTQYF	TGTGCCAGCAGCTACCGCGGGGGAGACACAGATACGCAGTATTTT
NA	TRBJ1-2	many	TRBV7-2	CASSLDGDGYGYTF	TGTGCCAGCAGCTTGGACGGGGATGGGTATGGCTACACCTTC
TRBD1	TRBJ2-7	NA	TRBV7-9	CASSPRDREHEQYF	TGTGCCAGCAGCCCCCGGGACAGGGAACACGAGCAGTACTTC
NA	TRBJ2-3	NA	TRBV27	CASRPTGGGTQYF	TGTGCCAGCAGGCCCACAGGGGGGGGTACGCAGTATTTT
NA	TRBJ1-2	NA	TRBV20-1	CRGGPRNYGYTF	TGCAGGGGAGGACCGAGAAACTATGGCTACACCTTC
TRBD1	TRBJ2-5	NA	TRBV7-2	CASSSYRGRMAQYF	TGTGCCAGCAGCTCATACAGGGGGCGCATGGCCCAGTACTTC
NA	TRBJ2-3	few	TRBV13	CASSPGLKGRHGTQYF	TGTGCCAGCAGCCCGGGACTTAAAGGCAGGCACGGTACGCAGTATTTT
NA	TRBJ2-5	NA	TRBV7-7	CASSLASRGIETQYF	TGTGCTAGCAGCTTAGCCTCTCGGGGGATCGAGACCCAGTACTTC
NA	TRBJ2-7	few	TRBV11-2	CASSLQGSTSYEQYF	TGTGCCAGCAGCTTGCAGGGGTCGACATCCTACGAGCAGTACTTC
TRBD2	TRBJ2-7	many	TRBV11-2	CASSPTSGGYEQYF	TGTGCCAGCAGCCCAACCAGCGGGGGATACGAGCAGTACTTC
NA	TRBJ1-2	once	TRBV29-1	CSVRDSFANYGYTF	TGCAGCGTCCGCGACAGTTTCGCTAACTATGGCTACACCTTC
NA	TRBJ2-1	few	TRBV5-1	CASSFRREQFF	TGCGCCAGCAGCTTTCGCCGAGAGCAGTTCTTC
TRBD1	TRBJ1-2	few	TRBV9	CASSGTGTGGYGYTF	TGTGCCAGCAGCGGAACCGGGACAGGGGGCTATGGCTACACCTTC
NA	TRBJ2-3	NA	TRBV29-1	CSVVAPQDYTDTQYF	TGCAGCGTTGTTGCTCCCCAGGATTACACAGATACGCAGTATTTT
TRBD1	TRBJ1-1	few	TRBV7-2	CASSNRRGLTNTEAFF	TGTGCCAGCAGCAATCGCAGGGGGCTGACGAACACTGAAGCTTTCTTT
NA	TRBJ1-1	once	TRBV5-1	CASSRSGTRTEAFF	TGCGCCAGCAGCCGGAGCGGCACGAGGACTGAAGCTTTCTTT
TRBD1	TRBJ2-7	NA	TRBV7-7	CASSLAQGQSYEQYF	TGTGCCAGCAGCTTAGCCCAGGGACAGAGCTACGAGCAGTACTTC
NA	TRBJ1-2	few	TRBV19	CASGKGGIDYGYTF	TGTGCCAGCGGAAAAGGGGGAATCGACTATGGCTACACCTTC
NA	TRBJ2-3	NA	TRBV19	CASSMGAHPGDTQYF	TGTGCCAGTAGTATGGGAGCCCACCCGGGGGATACGCAGTATTTT
TRBD1	TRBJ2-1	many	TRBV7-7	CASSDRPGGNEQFF	TGTGCCAGCAGCGATCGACCAGGGGGCAATGAGCAGTTCTTC
NA	TRBJ1-4	once	TRBV5-1	CASSFGPTGNEKLFF	TGCGCCAGCAGTTTTGGACCGACCGGTAATGAAAAACTGTTTTTT
TRBD2	TRBJ2-1	NA	TRBV12-3/TRBV12-4	CASSPLRPGTGGSSYNEQFF	TGTGCCAGCAGTCCGCTCCGGCCGGGGACCGGGGGGAGCTCCTACAATGAGCAGTTCTTC
NA	TRBJ1-4	NA	TRBV12-3/TRBV12-4	CASKFGAREKLFF	TGTGCCAGCAAATTTGGGGCGCGTGAAAAACTGTTTTTT
NA	TRBJ1-6	few	TRBV12-3/TRBV12-4	CASSLARLGNSPLHF	TGTGCCAGCAGTTTAGCGCGTCTAGGGAACTCACCCCTCCACTTT
NA	TRBJ2-1	few	TRBV5-8	CASSFWAASYNEQFF	TGTGCCAGCAGCTTTTGGGCCGCCTCCTACAATGAGCAGTTCTTC
TRBD2	TRBJ2-1	NA	TRBV7-2	CASSLTAGVYNEQFF	TGTGCCAGCAGCTTAACAGCGGGGGTCTACAATGAGCAGTTCTTC